This T cell receptor beta chain was retrieved from a study of T-cell reconstitution after alpha-beta-depleted transplantation in children (dated by TCRdb to 2015 to 2016). About the study as a whole: T-cell immune reconstitution after TCRalphabeta/CD19-depleted allogeneic hematopoietic cell transplantation in children was quantitatively tracked in the study by means of TCR repertoire profiling. The study at large found these results: The apparently early alphabetaT-cell count recovery about two months after transplant was reportedly dependent on only several hundred rapidly expanded clones derived from non-depleted graft cells. Over the following months the frequencies of hyperexpanded clones went down, and after one year T-cell counts and TCRbeta diversity were mostly credited to newly produced T cells. In some patients, high TCRbeta diversity at day 60 was attributed to recipient T cells and intrathymic progenitors that had survived conditioning.

This clonotype was counted only a few times. Its antigen target is currently unknown. Base qualities are not recorded, but no much larger clone differs from it by a single base. The treatment or condition label for this specimen denotes: allogeneic hematopoietic cell transplantation with graft depleted of TCRalphabeta T cells and CD19 B cells. TCRalphabeta/CD19-depleted allogeneic hematopoietic cell grafts were given to the transplant recipients, all of whom were children. The library was obtained by PCR. The sequencing machine was an Illumina HiSeq 2500. TCR library preparation used molecular barcoding, with unique molecular identifiers applied to normalize quantification of the TCRbeta repertoire. The public reads were reanalyzed by TCRdb: fastp trimming at Q25, MiXCR alignment, in-frame beta chains only. Merged by CDR3 protein, the rows form single entries marked with the most common genes and DNA. The sample table holds about 870,000 distinct CDR3 sequences, of which roughly 15% were seen once. The ten largest account for just under 5% of the sample.

Its CDR3 holds 15 amino acids, cysteine through phenylalanine. Only the CDR3 part of the read is kept: 45 bases, read in frame from the first base. The germline V gene encodes CDR1 MNHNS and CDR2 SASEGT. The germline V end is reduced by 5 bases and the J end by 5 bases; junction bases left unmatched: 7. This receptor was obtained from a male patient younger than 18 who had a stem cell transplant for acute lymphoblastic leukemia, so the T cells may come from the graft donor. The sample here was PBMCs, mostly from graft donor cells, taken 360 days after TCRalphabeta/CD19-depleted stem cell transplant. The receptor chain draws on TRBV6-1 and TRBJ2-7; TRBD2 agrees with 12 junctional bases. CDR3 region: CASSPTSGSFHEQYF. The sequence in DNA is TGTGCCAGCAGTCCGACTAGCGGGAGTTTCCACGAGCAGTACTTC.